This is a list of T cell receptor beta chains from one sample in a study of T-cell memory formation after mild COVID-19. TCRdb called the 5' RACE reads again in MiXCR, with one record for every CDR3 protein. The table has about 400,000 distinct CDR3 sequences, more than 15% seen once; the top ten hold about 22%. The source material was PBMCs or a T cell subset sorted from them (not recorded which). All receptors come from a young man who had mild COVID-19 (a few samples of this study predate the infection). Cell type and time point are not known. CDR3s leave out the opening cysteine and the closing phenylalanine or tryptophan. Size is stated for part of the rows, as once, few or many counts, or as a class when the clone is expanded.

>.|TRBV27
ASSELPGELF
>few|TRBV5-1
ASSFPGPGAGEAF
>few|TRBV12-3/TRBV12-4
ASAINSGFIEKLF
>.|TRBV4-2
ASSQDQVGEKLF
>few|TRBV30
AWSVGPGSSYEQY
>few|TRBV6-5
ASSTGGGSETQY
>few|TRBV25-1
ASSERRGGRADTQY
>.|TRBV20-1
SALQGGLAYEQY
>few|TRBV5-1
ASSEPSAGELF
>.|TRBV11-3
ASSFGQGKGTGELF
>few|TRBV7-9
ASSLRENTGELF
>few|TRBV5-5
ASSLRNRETQY
>.|TRBV6-5
ASSPGGQDNQPQH
>.|TRBV9
ASSVALDRAMLTEAF
>few|TRBV11-2
ASSLAHRQKTTEAF
>many|TRBV7-2
ASSSIGGARNQY
>.|TRBV5-1
ASSPPTGSNEKLF
>few|TRBV5-1
ASSLTVAYEQY
>.|TRBV2
ASQQSAGYT
>.|TRBV25-1
ASSESVLGGPVTDTQY
>.|TRBV5-6
ASSLRGQNYEQY
>.|TRBV7-9
ASSPNGGYGYT
>.|TRBV4-2
ASSQDPSGANVLT
>.|TRBV7-2
ASSLVYRRGGNEQF
>few|TRBV4-1
ASSQNRGLTEAF
>many|TRBV7-8
ASSSQRVPQETQY
>few|TRBV5-4
ASSRSGGGREDTQY
>once|TRBV5-1
ASAPSSTGELF
>.|TRBV7-2
ASSLATGASRWELF
>.|TRBV7-8
ASSLPARDTQY
>few|TRBV7-8
ASSTIHGWGGYGYT
>.|TRBV9
ASSRTGGGNTIY
>.|TRBV11-2
ASSLTSGGAFRNEQF
>.|TRBV10-3
AISGGAQANTGELF
>.|TRBV15
ATSQRDGIEAF
>few|TRBV6-4
ASSLYDGGNQPQH
>.|TRBV29-1
SVEIRADTEAF
>few|TRBV4-2
ASSQEQVADTGELF
>.|TRBV29-1
SAYHSGTVNTGELF
>few|TRBV20-1
SAREAAGGHEQY
>many|TRBV14
ASTTSTNPYEQY
>.|TRBV12-5
ASRSGAKNIQY
>few|TRBV7-9
ASSLDGTATNYGYT
>.|TRBV20-1
SAPTSGGRGSEQF
>few|TRBV25-1
ASTEGGDRYPRAF
>many|TRBV3-1
ASSRGTSGPYEQY
>.|TRBV6-6
ASSKTGVSGNTIY
>.|TRBV19
ASTIGGSGASYNEQF